This TCR beta chain was identified in a study of blood T cell repertoires in COVID-19. Study at large: Samples representing acute and convalescent COVID-19 were sourced from the United States, Italy and Spain. T cells, B-cell-depleted T cells, or PBMCs supplied cDNA or gDNA.

In the original analysis: Scientists estimated how many nucleated cells there were by amplifying reference gene primers. The method was immunoSEQ multiplex PCR; TCRdb's version includes in-frame clones alone and lacks a portion of them. That table furnishes V, J and clone size, whereas the DNA furnished D and trimming. The table records roughly 250,000 clones, roughly 89% of them present only once. Trimming stripped 3 bases from V and 6 bases from J, with 12 bases between. The germline CDR1 and CDR2 sequences are GTSNPN and SVGIG (reference sequence). The CDR3 contains 13 residues. This TCR was sampled from a man aged 30-40 years with acute or convalescent COVID-19. This chain uses TRBV30 with TRBJ2-1; maybe TRBD2 (6 bases). The sequencing input was peripheral blood. Here the CDR3 reads CAWSPGLANEQFF. The CDR3 nucleotides read TGTGCCTGGAGCCCGGGACTTGCCAATGAGCAGTTCTTC.